A selection of T cell receptor beta chains follows, all from one sample in a study of T cell responses to AZD1222 COVID-19 vaccine. TCRdb's table, derived via immunoSEQ multiplex PCR, lists solely in-frame clones and lacks some. The sample holds about 140,000 clones; 80% to 95% are singletons and the top ten take approximately 4.8%. Sequencing used peripheral blood, obtained on day 0 of AZD1222 vaccination. The receptors originated from an adult in good health. Both conserved end residues are part of each CDR3. Fields, in order: D gene, V gene, J gene, clone size, CDR3 protein, CDR3 DNA. D genes are given only for firm matches. Clone size is given for some rows only: seen once, a few or many times, or a class if the clone is expanded.

TRBD1	TRBV5-8	TRBJ2-7	few	CASSLVGQGANEQYF	TGTGCCAGCAGCTTGGTTGGGCAGGGGGCCAACGAGCAGTACTTC
NA	TRBV2	TRBJ1-1	NA	CASSYSGQQNTEAFF	TGTGCCAGCAGTTACTCTGGACAGCAGAACACTGAAGCTTTCTTT
TRBD1	TRBV24-1	TRBJ2-1	NA	CATSDDFNRDSPTPYNEQFF	TGTGCCACCAGTGACGATTTCAATCGGGACAGTCCTACCCCCTACAATGAGCAGTTCTTC
TRBD2	TRBV3-1/TRBV3-2	TRBJ2-1	NA	CASSHRAPATSGHNEQFF	TGTGCCAGCAGCCACCGAGCTCCCGCGACTAGCGGTCACAATGAGCAGTTCTTC
TRBD2	TRBV29-1	TRBJ2-3	NA	CSVRGGTSTDTQYF	TGCAGCGTCCGGGGGGGGACCTCCACAGATACGCAGTATTTT
TRBD2	TRBV7-2	TRBJ2-1	NA	CASSLLTSGYNNEQFF	TGTGCCAGCAGCTTGTTGACTAGCGGGTACAACAATGAGCAGTTCTTC
NA	TRBV14	TRBJ2-5	NA	CASSHLDSGQETQYF	TGTGCCAGCAGCCACCTAGACAGCGGTCAAGAGACCCAGTACTTC
NA	TRBV2	TRBJ2-7	NA	CASSKSQQDRYYEQYF	TGTGCCAGCAGTAAGAGCCAACAGGACCGATACTACGAGCAGTACTTC
NA	TRBV11-2	TRBJ1-4	NA	CASSLVGQGWNEKLFF	TGTGCCAGCAGCTTAGTGGGTCAGGGCTGGAATGAAAAACTGTTTTTT
TRBD2	TRBV27	TRBJ2-3	NA	CASGPGLAGGGNTQYF	TGTGCCAGCGGCCCGGGACTAGCGGGAGGAGGGAATACGCAGTATTTT
NA	TRBV28	TRBJ1-4	NA	CASKLWGQGEKLFF	TGTGCCAGCAAACTGTGGGGGCAGGGTGAAAAACTGTTTTTT
TRBD1	TRBV19	TRBJ1-2	NA	CANNYGDRVVNGYTF	TGTGCCAACAACTACGGGGACAGGGTTGTGAATGGCTACACCTTC
NA	TRBV18	TRBJ1-6	once	CASSLVAAENSPLHF	TGTGCCAGCTCACTAGTCGCGGCAGAAAATTCACCCCTCCACTTT
NA	TRBV20-1	TRBJ1-1	NA	CSASRTAEAFF	TGCAGTGCTAGCAGGACGGCTGAAGCTTTCTTT
NA	TRBV5-8	TRBJ1-6	NA	CASSLGFGGTSDSPLHF	TGTGCCAGCAGCTTGGGTTTCGGCGGGACGTCTGATTCACCCCTCCACTTT
NA	TRBV5-1	TRBJ2-7	NA	CASSSIGGYEQYF	TGCGCCAGCAGCTCCATCGGAGGCTACGAGCAGTACTTC
NA	TRBV19	TRBJ2-7	NA	CASSSWTGGTDEQYF	TGTGCCAGTAGTTCGTGGACAGGCGGGACGGACGAGCAGTACTTC
TRBD1	TRBV7-9	TRBJ1-2	NA	CASSTSTGYGYTF	TGTGCCAGCAGCACATCGACAGGGTATGGCTACACCTTC
NA	TRBV19	TRBJ2-6	NA	CASSADRANVLTF	TGTGCCAGTAGTGCGGACAGGGCCAACGTCCTGACTTTC
TRBD2	TRBV6-2/TRBV6-3	TRBJ2-7	NA	CASSYGLAGGSSYEQYF	TGTGCCAGCAGTTACGGGCTAGCGGGGGGAAGCTCCTACGAGCAGTACTTC
NA	TRBV3-1/TRBV3-2	TRBJ1-1	NA	CASSQGSGPNTEAFF	TGTGCCAGCAGCCAAGGTTCGGGGCCCAACACTGAAGCTTTCTTT
TRBD1	TRBV27	TRBJ1-2	few	CASRMSFGTGTNYGYTF	TGTGCCAGCAGGATGTCGTTTGGGACAGGTACTAACTATGGCTACACCTTC
NA	TRBV6-5	TRBJ2-2	NA	CASSLSTGELFF	TGTGCCAGCAGCTTAAGTACCGGGGAGCTGTTTTTT
NA	TRBV27	TRBJ1-1	once	CASSFRKGARMNTEAFF	TGTGCCAGCAGTTTCCGTAAGGGTGCTCGTATGAACACTGAAGCTTTCTTT
TRBD2	TRBV5-1	TRBJ2-3	NA	CASTSGSPNRLYTDTQYF	TGCGCCAGTACTAGCGGGTCCCCCAACAGGCTATACACAGATACGCAGTATTTT
NA	TRBV9	TRBJ1-5	NA	CASSMGGFPNQPQHF	TGTGCCAGCAGCATGGGAGGGTTTCCCAATCAGCCCCAGCATTTT